This T cell receptor (beta chain) was sequenced for a study of Graves' ophthalmopathy and Graves' hyperthyroidism. Findings and caveats of the study: Among thyroid clonotypes expanded above 0.001 frequency, most also appeared in blood. Its predictions of ophthalmopathy progression gave the model 60% to 71% sensitivity and 72% to 85% specificity.

Amplified TCR beta CDR3 regions were obtained using RNA transcripts as template. Investigators did first-round RT-PCR with HTBI primers, then second-round multiplex PCR. TCRdb recomputed calls from the multiplex PCR reads with MiXCR, one row per CDR3 protein. The sample carries roughly 300,000 distinct CDR3 sequences, 15% to 20% recorded once. From germline, CDR1 is SNHLY and CDR2 FYNNEI. The trim removed 6 bases at V and 0 bases at J, leaving 4 bases unmatched. This CDR3 contains 15 residues. As regards this clonotype: Antigen unknown.

The gene calls are TRBV2 and TRBJ2-4; TRBD1 aligns across 8 bases. The sequenced sample was peripheral blood. This TCR derives from an adult man with Graves' ophthalmopathy. The CDR3 sequence: CASRVQGGAKNIQYF. Written as DNA, the CDR3 is TGTGCCAGCAGAGTACAGGGGGGAGCCAAAAACATTCAGTACTTC.